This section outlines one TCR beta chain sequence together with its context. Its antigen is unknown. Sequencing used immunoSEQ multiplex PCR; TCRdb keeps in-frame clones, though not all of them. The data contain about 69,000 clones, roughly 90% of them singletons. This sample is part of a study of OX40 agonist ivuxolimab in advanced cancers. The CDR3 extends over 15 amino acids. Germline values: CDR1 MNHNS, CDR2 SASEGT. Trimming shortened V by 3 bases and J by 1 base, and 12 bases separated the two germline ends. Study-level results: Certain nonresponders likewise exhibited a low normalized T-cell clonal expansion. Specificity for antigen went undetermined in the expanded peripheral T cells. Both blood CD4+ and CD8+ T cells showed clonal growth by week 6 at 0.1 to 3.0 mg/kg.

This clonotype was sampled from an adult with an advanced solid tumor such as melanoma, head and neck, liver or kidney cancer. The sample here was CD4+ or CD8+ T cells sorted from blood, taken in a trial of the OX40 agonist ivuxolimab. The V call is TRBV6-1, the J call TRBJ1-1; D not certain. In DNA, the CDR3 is TGTGCCAGCAGTGAGGGAAAGTATCGGAACACTGAAGCTTTCTTT. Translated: CASSEGKYRNTEAFF.